This entry is about one TCR beta chain. The entry originates in a study of blood T cell repertoires in COVID-19. Across the whole study: Spain, Italy and the United States supplied samples that represented acute and convalescent COVID-19. Sample material is recorded as cDNA or gDNA derived from T cells, B-cell-depleted T cells, or PBMCs.

The CDR3 has 15 residues. Trimming stripped 4 bases from V and 1 base from J, with 13 bases between. The germline CDR1 and CDR2 sequences are SGHTA and FQGNSA. As handled by the study authors: Reference gene primer amplification gave estimated nucleated cell counts. Clones were sequenced by immunoSEQ multiplex PCR, and TCRdb holds only the in-frame ones, with some missing. The V and J calls and clone size are taken from that table; D and trimming were inferred from the DNA. The data contain tens of thousands of clones, over 75% of them singletons. The clonotype was recovered from a man between 65 and 85 years old in a cohort sampled during active COVID-19. The specimen was peripheral blood. The V gene is TRBV7-2, the J gene TRBJ2-5; unclear D gene. CDR3 in amino acids: CASSSPVDGQETQYF. CDR3 nucleotide sequence: TGTGCCAGCAGCTCCCCGGTTGATGGCCAAGAGACCCAGTACTTC. Combining the CDR3 with reference TRBV7-2 and TRBJ2-5 gives the whole variable domain GAGVSQSPSNKVTEKGKDVELRCDPISGHTALYWYRQSLGQGLEFLIYFQGNSAPDKSGLPSDRFSAERTGGSVSTLTIQRTQQEDSAVYLCASSSPVDGQETQYFGPGTRLLVL.